This T cell receptor beta chain was recovered during a study of blood T cell repertoires in COVID-19. The CDR3 covers 12 residues. V lost 5 bases and J lost 1, with 8 bases in between. CDR1 and CDR2 (germline): GTSNPN, SVGIG (reference sequence). Here immunoSEQ multiplex PCR was the method, and the copy in TCRdb shows in-frame clones only, minus some. The sample includes about 160,000 clones, roughly four fifths of them seen just once. The sample taken for sequencing was peripheral blood. The clonotype originates from a man in his forties who had recovered from COVID-19. J is TRBJ1-2 and V is TRBV30, with no clear D. The CDR3 here is CAWESVNYGYTF. CDR3 bases: TGTGCCTGGGAATCGGTTAACTATGGCTACACCTTC.